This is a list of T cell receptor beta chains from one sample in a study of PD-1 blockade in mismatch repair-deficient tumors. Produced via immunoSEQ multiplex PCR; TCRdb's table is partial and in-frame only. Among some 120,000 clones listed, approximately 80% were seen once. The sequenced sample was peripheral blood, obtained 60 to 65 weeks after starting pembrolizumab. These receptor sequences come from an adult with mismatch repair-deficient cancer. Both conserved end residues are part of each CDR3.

CDR3 protein: CASSQLAGGLYEQYF
V gene: TRBV14

CDR3 protein: CASSLDGNQPQHF
V gene: TRBV11-3

CDR3 protein: CAWSVRPLPRAFF
V gene: TRBV30

CDR3 protein: CASSPTPNWLGLPRDGYTF
V gene: TRBV9

CDR3 protein: CASSYQSSRSHEQFF
V gene: TRBV6-5

CDR3 protein: CASSSGAPEGYTF
V gene: TRBV6-5

CDR3 protein: CASSPRDTRGTEAFF
V gene: TRBV9

CDR3 protein: CASRTGRGDLFF
V gene: TRBV6-6

CDR3 protein: CAAGEKRYTEAFF
V gene: TRBV19

CDR3 protein: CASSSGTGVSEQYF
V gene: TRBV5-1